This record concerns one TCR beta chain sequence. How the authors handled the data: Estimation of nucleated cell counts relied on the amplification of reference gene primers. The table came from immunoSEQ multiplex PCR; TCRdb's copy has only in-frame clones and leaves some out. V and J calls and clone size are those listed in that table; D and trimming were worked out from the DNA. The data contain 180,000 or so clones, 75% to 85% of them singletons. Seattle participants joined during active infection and were tracked over time. This entry comes from a study of blood T cell repertoires in COVID-19. At the level of the study: The cDNA or gDNA used as material had been derived from T cells, B-cell-depleted T cells, or PBMCs.

The J segment lost 6 bases and the V segment lost 4 bases, leaving 2 bases of the junction unmatched. CDR1 is WNHNN and CDR2 is SYGVQD in the germline V gene (reference sequence). CDR3 length equals 14 residues. This chain connects TRBV10-1 to TRBJ2-1; 11 bases fit TRBD2. Sequenced sample: peripheral blood. The receptor was isolated from a woman in her thirties or forties with COVID-19, enrolled during active disease. The CDR3 spells CASSASGRTNEQFF. CDR3 sequence (DNA): TGCGCCAGCAGTGCTAGCGGGAGGACCAATGAGCAGTTCTTC.